A selection of T cell receptor beta chains follows, all from one sample in a study of CD8 T cells in ankylosing spondylitis. TCRdb reprocessed the 5' RACE reads with MiXCR, giving one entry per CDR3 protein. The profile shows under 550,000 distinct CDR3 sequences, more than 25% of them singletons. What was sequenced was blood, either unsorted or a sorted T cell fraction (not recorded which). These receptors were taken from a male donor with ankylosing spondylitis. Both conserved end residues are part of each CDR3. The D gene is left open where the match is weak. Clone size is shown for a subset of rows, as once, few, many or a class of expanded clone.

J	size	V	D	CDR3	DNA
TRBJ2-1	NA	TRBV5-1	NA	CASSLGAYEQFF	TGCGCCAGCAGCTTGGGAGCCTATGAGCAGTTCTTC
TRBJ2-1	NA	TRBV24-1	NA	CAIQKRGRTAYNEQFF	TGTGCCATCCAGAAGAGAGGGAGGACCGCCTACAATGAGCAGTTCTTC
TRBJ2-1	NA	TRBV19	TRBD1	CASSIQDRGTGSYNEQFF	TGTGCCAGTAGTATTCAGGACAGGGGTACTGGCTCCTACAATGAGCAGTTCTTC
TRBJ1-1	many	TRBV12-3/TRBV12-4	TRBD1	CASISGQPMNTEAFF	TGTGCCAGCATTTCGGGACAGCCGATGAACACTGAAGCTTTCTTT
TRBJ2-7	few	TRBV5-1	NA	CASSLESRVNEQYF	TGCGCCAGCAGCTTGGAGAGCAGGGTCAACGAGCAGTACTTC
TRBJ2-7	few	TRBV3-1	NA	CASSQDTNTAYEQYF	TGTGCCAGCAGCCAAGATACGAACACAGCCTACGAGCAGTACTTC
TRBJ2-3	many	TRBV12-3/TRBV12-4	NA	CASSPQRDGTDTQYF	TGTGCCAGCAGTCCACAGCGAGACGGCACAGATACGCAGTATTTT
TRBJ1-2	NA	TRBV12-3/TRBV12-4	NA	CASSQGHDYGYTF	TGTGCCAGCAGTCAGGGACACGACTATGGCTACACCTTC
TRBJ2-6	NA	TRBV5-1	NA	CASSPVGTGANVLTF	TGCGCCAGCAGCCCGGTGGGGACTGGGGCCAACGTCCTGACTTTC
TRBJ2-1	NA	TRBV29-1	TRBD1	CSGNEGAGEQFF	TGCAGCGGGAACGAGGGGGCGGGCGAGCAGTTCTTC
TRBJ2-3	few	TRBV5-1	NA	CASSLAGARDTQYF	TGCGCCAGCAGCTTGGCGGGGGCACGGGATACGCAGTATTTT
TRBJ2-1	NA	TRBV19	NA	CASSGVPPYNEQFF	TGTGCCAGTAGTGGGGTCCCTCCCTACAATGAGCAGTTCTTC
TRBJ1-6	NA	TRBV12-3/TRBV12-4	NA	CASSLNRNSPLHF	TGTGCCAGCAGTTTAAACAGGAATTCACCCCTCCACTTT
TRBJ2-5	few	TRBV24-1	NA	CATSDGGGGQETQYF	TGTGCCACCAGTGATGGGGGAGGGGGGCAAGAGACCCAGTACTTC
TRBJ2-1	few	TRBV7-9	NA	CASSLELSVREQFF	TGTGCCAGCAGCTTAGAACTTAGCGTTAGGGAGCAGTTCTTC
TRBJ2-3	NA	TRBV24-1	TRBD2	CATSDSGLAGVDTQYF	TGTGCCACCAGTGATTCCGGACTAGCGGGAGTAGATACGCAGTATTTT
TRBJ2-1	NA	TRBV20-1	TRBD2	CSARLSKGRSGRYNEQFF	TGCAGTGCCAGACTTAGTAAGGGTCGAAGCGGGAGGTACAATGAGCAGTTCTTC
TRBJ2-1	NA	TRBV5-1	TRBD2	CASSPPGLATYNEQFF	TGCGCCAGCAGCCCGCCGGGACTAGCGACCTACAATGAGCAGTTCTTC
TRBJ2-1	few	TRBV2	NA	CASSEEGEFGDEQFF	TGTGCCAGCAGTGAAGAGGGGGAGTTCGGGGATGAGCAGTTCTTC
TRBJ2-1	many	TRBV11-2	TRBD2	CASSLDSGRRQFF	TGTGCCAGCAGCTTAGATTCCGGGAGGAGACAGTTCTTC
TRBJ2-3	NA	TRBV6-4	NA	CASSADGGTDTQYF	TGTGCCAGCAGCGCAGACGGGGGCACAGATACGCAGTATTTT
TRBJ2-3	NA	TRBV12-3/TRBV12-4	NA	CATTTGTQIDTQYF	TGTGCCACTACGACCGGGACGCAAATCGATACGCAGTATTTT
TRBJ2-2	once	TRBV5-1	NA	CASSFTTGSLGGELFF	TGCGCCAGCAGCTTTACCACAGGGTCTTTGGGCGGGGAGCTGTTTTTT
TRBJ2-1	few	TRBV14	NA	CASSQEVPGGKQFF	TGTGCCAGCAGCCAAGAAGTTCCAGGGGGGAAGCAGTTCTTC
TRBJ1-4	NA	TRBV6-1	NA	CASSEAMGAGEKLFF	TGTGCCAGCAGTGAAGCAATGGGGGCGGGTGAAAAACTGTTTTTT
TRBJ1-5	many	TRBV20-1	NA	CSGTAGFPQPQHF	TGCAGCGGAACAGCGGGCTTCCCCCAGCCCCAGCATTTT
TRBJ2-1	few	TRBV29-1	TRBD2	CSCHPGLASVNEQFF	TGCAGCTGTCATCCGGGACTAGCATCTGTCAATGAGCAGTTCTTC
TRBJ2-6	NA	TRBV15	NA	CATSRANSGANVLTF	TGTGCCACCAGCAGGGCTAACTCTGGGGCCAACGTCCTGACTTTC
TRBJ2-1	NA	TRBV20-1	TRBD2	CSARDGGRPHNEQFF	TGCAGTGCTAGAGATGGCGGGAGGCCCCACAATGAGCAGTTCTTC
TRBJ2-1	NA	TRBV12-3/TRBV12-4	NA	CASSLTSGEQFF	TGTGCCAGCAGTTTAACCAGCGGTGAGCAGTTCTTC
TRBJ2-1	NA	TRBV5-1	NA	CASSLRVASSYNEQFF	TGCGCCAGCAGCTTGAGAGTAGCGTCCTCCTACAATGAGCAGTTCTTC
TRBJ2-2	NA	TRBV3-1	NA	CASSHRSMNTGELFF	TGTGCCAGCAGCCATCGGTCCATGAACACCGGGGAGCTGTTTTTT
TRBJ2-1	few	TRBV5-8	NA	CASTLGEQFF	TGTGCCAGCACCCTCGGTGAGCAGTTCTTC
TRBJ2-1	NA	TRBV7-8	NA	CASSPAASSYNEQFF	TGTGCCAGCAGCCCAGCGGCTAGCTCCTACAATGAGCAGTTCTTC
TRBJ1-5	NA	TRBV20-1	NA	CSARDRRNPNQPQHF	TGCAGTGCTAGAGATCGAAGAAATCCAAATCAGCCCCAGCATTTT
TRBJ1-1	few	TRBV11-2	NA	CASAGQNTEAFF	TGTGCCAGTGCGGGACAAAACACTGAAGCTTTCTTT
TRBJ1-5	NA	TRBV12-3/TRBV12-4	NA	CASSFNYQPQHF	TGTGCCAGCAGTTTCAACTATCAGCCCCAGCATTTT
TRBJ1-5	NA	TRBV18	TRBD1	CASSADREQPQHF	TGTGCCAGCTCAGCGGACAGGGAGCAGCCCCAGCATTTT
TRBJ2-2	NA	TRBV7-9	NA	CASSLAFNAAGELFF	TGTGCCAGCAGCTTAGCTTTCAACGCCGCCGGGGAGCTGTTTTTT
TRBJ1-1	many	TRBV4-2	NA	CASSQDLGRVVAAGNTEAFF	TGTGCCAGCAGCCAAGATCTAGGGCGGGTCGTCGCGGCGGGGAACACTGAAGCTTTCTTT